This T cell receptor (beta chain) came from a study of cytomegalovirus exposure and HLA in healthy donors. The PCR ran on 60 Vbeta and 13 Jbeta primers. Produced via immunoSEQ multiplex PCR; TCRdb's table is partial and in-frame only. The data show about 120,000 clones, with around 78% seen just once and about 3.5% held by the top ten. Concerning this clone itself: Its antigen is not identified.

Whole-study results and caveats: What TCR beta sequences reportedly achieved was accurate prediction of HLA-A and HLA-B alleles in most subjects. CMV antigen specificity of three CMV-associated chains was confirmed in vitro. Cytomegalovirus-associated status was assigned to 150 or so TCR beta chains.

Sequencing was performed on PBMCs. The receptor was derived from a woman in her 30s in good health and CMV-seropositive.

In DNA, the CDR3 is TGCGCCAGCAGCTCCCCAGTTGGCTATGGCTACACCTTC. This translates into CASSSPVGYGYTF. The rearrangement uses TRBV5-1 and TRBJ1-2, with no clear D. This CDR3 region has 13 residues. The germline CDR1 and CDR2 sequences are SGHRS and YFSETQ. V was pared by 3 bases and J by 4 bases, with 10 bases between.